Shown below are 23 T cell receptor beta chains from a single sample sequenced in a study of graft-versus-host responses after intestinal transplantation. Using immunoSEQ multiplex PCR, the repertoire was profiled, and TCRdb retains in-frame clones only, with some absent. This sample yields 65,000 to 90,000 clones, of which under 95% are seen a single time; more than 0.35% belongs to the top ten. Their cognate antigens are unknown. The sample was unstimulated CD8+ T cells sorted from spleen or lymph node cells, taken before transplant. The receptors were gathered from a human donor who was the organ donor for an intestinal transplant.

This sequence joins TRBV19 and TRBJ1-1; 9 bases align to TRBD1. From germline, CDR1 is LNHDA and CDR2 SQIVND (reference sequence). The J segment lost 0 bases and the V segment lost 4 bases, leaving 9 bases of the junction unmatched. The CDR3 runs 17 residues. For the CDR3, the DNA is TGTGCCAGTAGTAAGTCTTCGGGACAGGGTATGAACACTGAAGCTTTCTTT. Protein: CASSKSSGQGMNTEAFF.

The rearrangement joins TRBV18 to TRBJ1-1, with 7 bases that match TRBD1. CDR1 is KGHSH, CDR2 LQKENI, per germline. After removal of 5 bases from V and 6 bases from J, the junction contained 9 bases not matched to a gene. CDR3 length: 14 residues. The CDR3 loop is CASSEQGSEAEAFF. CDR3 nucleotide sequence: TGTGCCAGCTCAGAACAGGGGAGTGAGGCTGAAGCTTTCTTT.

V and J are TRBV7-2 and TRBJ2-7, with TRBD1 as a possible D gene (5 bases). The CDR3 runs 16 residues. CDR1 is SGHTA, CDR2 FQGNSA, per germline. Trimming shortened V by 5 bases and J by 2 bases, and 19 bases separated the two germline ends. The CDR3 sequence is CASSPADSSGPYEQYF. The CDR3 coding sequence is TGTGCCAGCAGCCCAGCAGACAGCTCAGGTCCCTACGAGCAGTACTTC.

This clone showed up just a few times. The chain is built from TRBV6-5 and TRBJ2-7; tentative D call: TRBD1 (5 bases). The germline V gene has CDR1 MNHEY and CDR2 SVGAGI. The CDR3 extends over 11 amino acids. Trimming stripped 6 bases from V and 6 bases from J, with 9 bases between. CDR3 residues: CASRSGAEQYF. CDR3 DNA: TGTGCCAGCAGAAGTGGGGCCGAGCAGTACTTC.

This chain joins TRBV27 and TRBJ2-7; 8 bases agree with TRBD2. The ends lost 3 bases at V and 7 bases at J; junction bases unmatched: 8. This CDR3 region has 14 residues. Germline V gene data show CDR1 as MNHEY and CDR2 as SMNVEV (reference sequence). The CDR3 DNA follows: TGTGCCAGCAGTTTGTACGGGGGGGTAGAGGAGCAGTACTTC. Protein product: CASSLYGGVEEQYF.

V and J are TRBV9 and TRBJ2-7; D might be TRBD2 (5 bases). V was pared by 0 bases and J by 0 bases, with 10 bases between. The CDR3 is made up of 15 amino acids. Germline-derived CDR1 and CDR2 are SGDLS and YYNGEE. The CDR3 is CASSVDSGSSYEQYF. In nucleotides, the CDR3 is TGTGCCAGCAGCGTAGATTCTGGGAGCTCCTACGAGCAGTACTTC.

The CDR3 nucleotides are TGTGCCAGCAGCTCCTTTCTGAGGGGGCGAGCCTACGAGCAGTACTTC. Residues: CASSSFLRGRAYEQYF. J is TRBJ2-7 and V is TRBV27; 7 nucleotides align to TRBD1. V shed 6 bases, J shed 2 bases, and the junction held 13 bases outside the gene matches. The CDR3 runs 16 residues. The germline V gene encodes CDR1 MNHEY and CDR2 SMNVEV (reference sequence).

For the CDR3, the DNA is TGTGCCAGCAGCCGGGGTAGCGGGGGGGCAGAGGAGACCCAGTACTTC. It yields the protein CASSRGSGGAEETQYF. The chain couples TRBV13 to TRBJ2-5; 11 nucleotides agree with TRBD2. The CDR3 is 16 amino acids. Germline V lookup: CDR1 PRHDT, CDR2 FYEKMQ (reference sequence). Trimming cost V 5 bases and J 5 bases; bases outside gene matches: 10. The full variable domain, with the rest looked up from reference TRBV13 and TRBJ2-5, is AAGVIQSPRHLIKEKRETATLKCYPIPRHDTVYWYQQGPGQDPQFLISFYEKMQSDKGSIPDRFSAQQFSDYHSELNMSSLELGDSALYFCASSRGSGGAEETQYFGPGTRLLVL.

The rearrangement uses TRBV4-1 and TRBJ1-3, with 7 bases fitting TRBD1. J gave up 2 bases and V 0 bases, and 10 bases lay outside the gene matches. The CDR3 totals 18 residues. Germline V gene lookup returns CDR1 MGHRA and CDR2 YSYEKL. Here the CDR3 reads CASSQDPLQGPPGNTIYF. The CDR3 DNA sequence: TGCGCCAGCAGCCAAGACCCCTTACAGGGGCCTCCTGGAAACACCATATATTTT.

This sequence joins TRBV4-1 and TRBJ2-7, with a weak D call TRBD2 (5 bases). CDR3 length equals 13 residues. The V end was cut by 0 bases, the J end by 7 bases, with 10 bases between. Germline V CDR1 and CDR2: MGHRA, YSYEKL. CDR3 protein: CASSQEVPGEQYF. CDR3 in DNA: TGCGCCAGCAGCCAAGAGGTTCCGGGGGAGCAGTACTTC.

The V gene is TRBV7-9, the J gene TRBJ1-4, with D perhaps TRBD1 (5 bases). The CDR3 is 15 amino acids. V lost 6 bases and J 5 bases, leaving 16 bases between the germline ends. CDR1 SEHNR and CDR2 FQNEAQ come from the germline V gene (reference sequence). CDR3 residues: CASRGPVAGNEKLFF. The DNA of the CDR3 is TGTGCCAGCAGGGGCCCGGTTGCAGGGAATGAAAAACTGTTTTTT.

This rearrangement joins TRBV4-3 to TRBJ2-1; a weak D match, TRBD2 (7 bases). V was shortened by 3 bases and J by 7 bases, with 16 bases between the two germline ends. In germline, CDR1 is LGHNA, CDR2 YSLEER. The CDR3 spans 15 residues. The CDR3 spells CASSQLRGAGNEQFF. The CDR3 bases are TGCGCCAGCAGCCAGCTACGGGGGGCTGGGAATGAGCAGTTCTTC.

V is TRBV9 and J is TRBJ2-3; D remains ambiguous. Deletions cut 3 bases from V and 2 bases from J, with 7 bases between. The CDR3 is 13 residues long. Germline V gene sequence: CDR1 SGDLS, CDR2 YYNGEE. The CDR3 DNA is TGTGCCAGCAGCGGAGGTATCACAGATACGCAGTATTTT. Translation gives CASSGGITDTQYF.

Only one count was recorded for this clone. V is TRBV15 and J is TRBJ2-5, with a possible D match to TRBD1 (5 bases). The CDR3 consists of 17 residues. V lost 3 bases and J 0 bases, leaving 17 bases between the germline ends. CDR1 and CDR2 from the germline V gene are LNHNV and YYDKDF (reference sequence). This CDR3 is CATSSNRAGMYQETQYF. The CDR3 DNA reads TGTGCCACCAGCAGCAATCGCGCAGGGATGTACCAAGAGACCCAGTACTTC.

The chain's CDR3 is CASSPGTSGGHPGELFF. Written as DNA, the CDR3 is TGTGCCAGTAGTCCCGGGACTAGCGGGGGGCACCCCGGGGAGCTGTTTTTT. The chain couples TRBV19 to TRBJ2-2; the match to TRBD2 covers 15 bases. The V and J ends lost 5 bases and 6 bases, in that order; junction bases with no gene match: 7. CDR1 is LNHDA, CDR2 SQIVND, per germline (reference sequence). CDR3 length: 17 amino acids.

The chain is built from TRBV19 and TRBJ1-1, with 8 bases lining up with TRBD1. The CDR3 sequence is 14 residues long. Germline V lookup: CDR1 LNHDA, CDR2 SQIVND (reference sequence). V lost 5 bases, J lost 2 bases, and 4 bases stayed unmatched. CDR3 sequence (DNA): TGTGCCAGTAGTGAAGGACAGGGTAACACTGAAGCTTTCTTT. Its translation: CASSEGQGNTEAFF.

The chain uses TRBV5-1 and TRBJ2-7, with TRBD1 as a possible D gene (5 bases). Germline V lookup: CDR1 SGHRS, CDR2 YFSETQ. V shed 0 bases and J shed 0 bases, with 7 bases lying between them. CDR3 length: 14 residues. CDR3 protein: CASSLGQISYEQYF. The CDR3 DNA is TGCGCCAGCAGCTTGGGACAGATCTCCTACGAGCAGTACTTC.

This clone was observed once. The rearrangement joins TRBV27 to TRBJ1-2; 8 bases align to TRBD1. The CDR3 is made up of 14 amino acids. V lost 3 bases to trimming and J lost 3 bases; unmatched junction nucleotides: 3. The germline V gene has CDR1 MNHEY and CDR2 SMNVEV (reference sequence). CDR3 DNA: TGTGCCAGCAGTTTCCAACAGGGGGACTATGGCTACACCTTC. It codes for CASSFQQGDYGYTF.

The chain has TRBV11-2 and TRBJ2-5; 9 bases line up with TRBD2. The V gene end was trimmed by 4 bases and the J gene end by 5 bases; junction bases not matched to a gene: 11. The CDR3 is 16 residues long. Germline V gives CDR1 SGHAT, CDR2 FQNNGV. In DNA, the CDR3 is TGTGCCAGCAGCTCACTAGCGGGCGTTAATATGGAGACCCAGTACTTC. Translation: CASSSLAGVNMETQYF.

The chain is built from TRBV18 and TRBJ1-1, with D possibly TRBD1 on 5 matching bases. This CDR3 is built from 14 residues. V dropped 1 base and J dropped 1 base, with 7 bases sitting between them. Germline lookup yields CDR1 KGHSH and CDR2 LQKENI. The CDR3 DNA reads as TGTGCCAGCTCACCACGGCAGGGGAACACTGAAGCTTTCTTT. Its protein product is CASSPRQGNTEAFF.

The rearrangement joins TRBV7-2 to TRBJ1-4; 7 bases fit TRBD1. This CDR3 has 15 amino acids. Germline values: CDR1 SGHTA, CDR2 FQGNSA. Trimming took 1 base from V and 8 from J; bases not matched to a gene: 7. CDR3: CASSLDDRVGEKLFF. The DNA for the CDR3 is TGTGCCAGCAGCTTAGATGACAGGGTTGGGGAAAAACTGTTTTTT.

This clone was seen a single time. The chain combines TRBV29-1 with TRBJ2-5; D might be TRBD1 (5 bases). With the DNA end fitting TRBJ2-7 better, the J assignment may be wrong. This CDR3 has 12 residues. CDR1 and CDR2 from the germline V gene are SQVTM and ANQGSEA. In DNA, the CDR3 is TGCAGCGTTGGGGGCAGGGCCTACGAGCAGTACTTC. Amino acids: CSVGGRAYEQYF.

CDR3 loop: CASSEMPGTGKETQYF. CDR3 DNA sequence: TGTGCCAGCAGTGAAATGCCCGGGACAGGAAAAGAGACCCAGTACTTC. The V gene is TRBV6-1, the J gene TRBJ2-5; 8 bases match TRBD1. Losses at the gene ends were 2 bases for V and 3 bases for J; bases not matched to a gene: 8. CDR3 length equals 16 residues. The germline CDR1 and CDR2 sequences are MNHNS and SASEGT.